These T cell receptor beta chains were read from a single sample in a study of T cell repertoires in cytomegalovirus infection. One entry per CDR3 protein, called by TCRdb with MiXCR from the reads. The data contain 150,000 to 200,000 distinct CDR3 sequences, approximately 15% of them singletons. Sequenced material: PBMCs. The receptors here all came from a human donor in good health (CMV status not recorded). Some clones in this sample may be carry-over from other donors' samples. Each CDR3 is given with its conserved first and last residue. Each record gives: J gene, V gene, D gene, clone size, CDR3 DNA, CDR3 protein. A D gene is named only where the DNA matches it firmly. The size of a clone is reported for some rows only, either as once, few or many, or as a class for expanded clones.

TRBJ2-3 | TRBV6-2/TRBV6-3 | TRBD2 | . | TGTGCCAGCAGTTCGGGACTAGCGGGGTCGTGGGCAGATACGCAGTATTTT | CASSSGLAGSWADTQYF
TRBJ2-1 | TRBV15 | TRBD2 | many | TGTGCCACCAGCAGAGATGGGAGGGACCACAATGAGCAGTTCTTC | CATSRDGRDHNEQFF
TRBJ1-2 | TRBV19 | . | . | TGTGCCAGTATCCCGGGGGCGGATTTTAACTATGGCTACACCTTC | CASIPGADFNYGYTF
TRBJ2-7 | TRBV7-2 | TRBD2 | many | TGTGCCAGCAGCTTAGATCTTAGTTTGCTAGCGGTAACCTACGAGCAGTACTTC | CASSLDLSLLAVTYEQYF
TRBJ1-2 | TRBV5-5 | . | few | TGTGCCAGCAGCTCCCCTGGACAGTCTTCGGTGGTTTATGGCTACACCTTC | CASSSPGQSSVVYGYTF
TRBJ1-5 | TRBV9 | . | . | TGTGCCAGCAGCAGGGATGACAAGGAGCCCCAGCATTTT | CASSRDDKEPQHF
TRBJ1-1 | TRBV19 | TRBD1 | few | TGTGCCAGTAGCGGATCCCGACAGGGTGGAACTGAAGCTTTCTTT | CASSGSRQGGTEAFF
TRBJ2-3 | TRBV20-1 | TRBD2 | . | TGCAGTAGACGGGCTAGCGGGACAGATACGCAGTATTTT | CSRRASGTDTQYF
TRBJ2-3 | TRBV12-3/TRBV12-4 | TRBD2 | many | TGTGCCACCGAAGATAGAGCGGGAGGCTCCGATACGCAGTATTTT | CATEDRAGGSDTQYF
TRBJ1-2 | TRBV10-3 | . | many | TGTGCCATCACCTCAGGGGATGGCTACACCTTC | CAITSGDGYTF
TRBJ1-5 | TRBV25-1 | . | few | TGTGCCAGCAGCGAAACTACAGGGTCCAATCAGCCCCAGCATTTT | CASSETTGSNQPQHF
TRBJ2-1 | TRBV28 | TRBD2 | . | TGTGCCAGCAGTTTGGTAGCGGGCTACAATGAGCAGTTCTTC | CASSLVAGYNEQFF
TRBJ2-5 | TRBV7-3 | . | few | TGTGCCAGCAGCCACAACTCAGAGACCCAGTACTTC | CASSHNSETQYF
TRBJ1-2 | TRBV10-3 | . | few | TGTGCCATCTCTTCTGGAGGAAACTATGGCTACACCTTC | CAISSGGNYGYTF
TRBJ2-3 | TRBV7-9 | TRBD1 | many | TGTGCCAGCAGCCCACCTCGGACAGGGACTAGCACAGATACGCAGTATTTT | CASSPPRTGTSTDTQYF
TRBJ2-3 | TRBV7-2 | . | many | TGTGCCAGCAGCCCCGGGGTAGCAGATACGCAGTATTTT | CASSPGVADTQYF
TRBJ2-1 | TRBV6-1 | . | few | TGTGCCAGCAGTTACGGGGTAGGCGGGCGCTCCTACAATGAGCAGTTCTTC | CASSYGVGGRSYNEQFF
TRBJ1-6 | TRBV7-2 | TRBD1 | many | TGTGCCAGCAGAAGACAGGGCCATAATTCACCCCTCCACTTT | CASRRQGHNSPLHF
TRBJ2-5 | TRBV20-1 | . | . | TGCAGTGCTAGAGATTGGGCCTTGGAGACCCAGTACTTC | CSARDWALETQYF
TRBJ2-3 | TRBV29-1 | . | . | TGCAGCGTTCGATCGGACACTCGTTGGGATACGCAGTATTTT | CSVRSDTRWDTQYF
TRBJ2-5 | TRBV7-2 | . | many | TGTGCCAGCAGCCTAGGCATCGGGAAGACCCAGTACTTC | CASSLGIGKTQYF
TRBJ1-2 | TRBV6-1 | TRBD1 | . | TGTGCCAGCACGGGACAGACCCTCCTTTATGGCTACACCTTC | CASTGQTLLYGYTF
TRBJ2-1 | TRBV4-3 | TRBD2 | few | TGCGCCAGCAGCCGACCGATTAGCGGGGAGCAGTTCTTC | CASSRPISGEQFF
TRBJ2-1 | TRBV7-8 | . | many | TGTGCCAGCAGCACCCGGGACTCCCGATACAATGAGCAGTTCTTC | CASSTRDSRYNEQFF
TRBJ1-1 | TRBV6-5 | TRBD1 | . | TGTGCCAGCAGACACAGGGGGCAGTACACTGAAGCTTTCTTT | CASRHRGQYTEAFF
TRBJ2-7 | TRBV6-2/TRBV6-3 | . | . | TGTGCCAGCAGTTACTCTAACCACTACGAGCAGTACTTC | CASSYSNHYEQYF
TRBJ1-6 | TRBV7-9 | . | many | TGTGCCAGCAGCCCCCCCGGAGGCACGACGAATTCACCCCTCCACTTT | CASSPPGGTTNSPLHF
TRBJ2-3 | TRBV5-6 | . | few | TGTGCCAGCAGCCATCGTCCCGCAGATACGCAGTATTTT | CASSHRPADTQYF
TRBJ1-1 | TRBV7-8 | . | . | TGTGCCAGCAGCTCGAGAGGGTTGAACACTGAAGCTTTCTTT | CASSSRGLNTEAFF
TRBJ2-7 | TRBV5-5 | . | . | TGTGCCAGCAGCCGACAGGATTCCTACGAGCAGTACTTC | CASSRQDSYEQYF
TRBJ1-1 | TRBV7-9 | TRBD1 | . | TGTGCCAGCAGCTACGGGGACAGTGAAGCTTTCTTT | CASSYGDSEAFF
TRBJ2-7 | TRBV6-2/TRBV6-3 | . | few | TGTGCCTCGCGGTGGGGGTTGTTATACGAGCAGTACTTC | CASRWGLLYEQYF
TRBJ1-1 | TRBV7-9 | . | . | TGTGCCAGCAGCGTCGGAGGGACTGGGAGCAGCACTGAAGCTTTCTTT | CASSVGGTGSSTEAFF
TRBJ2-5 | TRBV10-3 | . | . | TGTGCCATCAGGAACAGGGGAGGTCAAGAGACCCAGTACTTC | CAIRNRGGQETQYF
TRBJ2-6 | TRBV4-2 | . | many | TGTGCCAGCAGCCCCGGGGGCGGCTCCTCCTCTGGGGCCAACGTCCTGACTTTC | CASSPGGGSSSGANVLTF
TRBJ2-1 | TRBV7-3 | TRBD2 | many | TGTGCCAGCAGCTCGGGGGGGAATGAGCAGTTCTTC | CASSSGGNEQFF
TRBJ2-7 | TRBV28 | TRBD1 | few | TGTGCCAGCAGTTTGAGGGGGCTCACCTACGAGCAGTACTTC | CASSLRGLTYEQYF
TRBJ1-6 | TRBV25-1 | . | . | TGTGCCAGCAGTGAAGTCAGCACTAATTCACCCCTCCACTTT | CASSEVSTNSPLHF
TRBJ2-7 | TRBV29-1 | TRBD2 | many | TGCAGCGTTCGTCTAGCGGATAGCTCCTACGAGCAGTACTTC | CSVRLADSSYEQYF
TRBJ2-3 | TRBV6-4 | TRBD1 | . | TGTGCCAGCAGTGGGACAGGGGTCGGAGATACGCAGTATTTT | CASSGTGVGDTQYF
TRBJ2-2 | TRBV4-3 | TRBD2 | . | TGCGCCAGCAGTTATAGGACTAGCGGCACCGGGGAGCTGTTTTTT | CASSYRTSGTGELFF
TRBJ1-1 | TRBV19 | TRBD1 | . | TGTGCCAGTAGTCGCGGGACAGGGGTAATCAACACTGAAGCTTTCTTT | CASSRGTGVINTEAFF
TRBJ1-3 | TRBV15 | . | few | TGTGCCACCAGCGGCCCAGGGGTCCTCTCTGGAAACACCATATATTTT | CATSGPGVLSGNTIYF
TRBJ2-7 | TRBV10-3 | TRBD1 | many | TGTGCCATCAGTGAGTCGGGGAGGCAGGGGGCCGAGCAGTACTTC | CAISESGRQGAEQYF